These 5 T cell receptor beta chains were all obtained from the same sample, sequenced in a study of T cell changes during pregnancy in multiple sclerosis. Data came from immunoSEQ multiplex PCR; TCRdb stores just in-frame clones and leaves some out. The profile shows about 23,000 clones, 86% of them singletons. The sample was CD4+ T cells from peripheral blood mononuclear cells, taken in the first trimester of pregnancy. The receptor set was obtained from a female donor in good health, enrolled as a control in a pregnancy study.

V is TRBV18 and J is TRBJ2-7, with 11 positions matching TRBD2. V lost 1 base and J lost 0; bases outside the gene matches: 11. The CDR3 extends over 19 amino acids. Looked up from germline, CDR1 is KGHSH and CDR2 is LQKENI. CDR3 sequence: CASSPLGLADTLFSYEQYF. The CDR3 coding sequence is TGTGCCAGCTCACCACTGGGACTAGCGGACACCCTATTCTCCTACGAGCAGTACTTC.

CDR3 DNA sequence: TGTGCCAGCAGTCCCGGGACAGGGGGCCTCTATGGCTACACCTTC. Encoded protein: CASSPGTGGLYGYTF. The chain uses TRBV2 and TRBJ1-2, with 12 positions matching TRBD1. The V gene's germline CDR1 is SNHLY and CDR2 FYNNEI. The CDR3 sequence is 15 residues long. After removal of 5 bases from V and 4 bases from J, the junction contained 5 bases not matched to a gene.

The chain carries TRBV10-3 and TRBJ2-3; TRBD1 matches at 10 bases. The CDR3 covers 14 residues. The V gene's germline CDR1 is ENHRY and CDR2 SYGVKD. V trimming: 8 bases; J trimming: 3 bases; junction bases outside the gene matches: 5. CDR3 protein: CAIGTGDGTDTQYF. The CDR3 DNA is TGTGCCATCGGGACAGGGGATGGGACAGATACGCAGTATTTT.

In nucleotides, the CDR3 is TGCGCCAGCAGCCAAGATAGCACAGGGGGCGGCACTGAAGCTTTCTTT. Translating it yields CASSQDSTGGGTEAFF. The chain joins TRBV4-3 to TRBJ1-1; TRBD1 aligns across 9 bases. CDR3 length: 16 residues. Germline assignment: CDR1 LGHNA and CDR2 YSLEER. V shed 0 bases, J shed 4 bases, and the junction held 6 bases outside the gene matches.

The rearrangement uses TRBV19 and TRBJ2-7; no clear D gene. The germline CDR1 and CDR2 sequences are LNHDA and SQIVND (reference sequence). V was clipped by 3 bases and J by 0 bases, with 12 bases between them. The CDR3 spans 15 residues. The CDR3 loop is CASSITVLSSYEQYF. As DNA, the CDR3 is TGTGCCAGTAGTATTACCGTCTTGAGCTCCTACGAGCAGTACTTC.